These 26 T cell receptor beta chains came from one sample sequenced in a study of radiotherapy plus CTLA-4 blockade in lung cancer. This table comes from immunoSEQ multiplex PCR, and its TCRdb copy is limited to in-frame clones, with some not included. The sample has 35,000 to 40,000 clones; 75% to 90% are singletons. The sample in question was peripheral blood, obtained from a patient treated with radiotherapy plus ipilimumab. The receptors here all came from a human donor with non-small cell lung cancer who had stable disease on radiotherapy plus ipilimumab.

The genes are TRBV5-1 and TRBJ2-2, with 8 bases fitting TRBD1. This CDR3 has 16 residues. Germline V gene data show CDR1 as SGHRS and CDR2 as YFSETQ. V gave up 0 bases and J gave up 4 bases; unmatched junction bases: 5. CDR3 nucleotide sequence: TGCGCCAGCAGCTTGGGGCAGGGGGCGTCCACCGGGGAGCTGTTTTTT. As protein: CASSLGQGASTGELFF.

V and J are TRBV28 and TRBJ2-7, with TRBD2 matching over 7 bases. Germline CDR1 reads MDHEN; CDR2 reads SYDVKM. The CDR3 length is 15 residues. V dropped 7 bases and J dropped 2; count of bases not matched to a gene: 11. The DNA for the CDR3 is TGTGCCAGCAACCAACCCCCCGGGAGGCCCTACGAGCAGTACTTC. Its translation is CASNQPPGRPYEQYF.

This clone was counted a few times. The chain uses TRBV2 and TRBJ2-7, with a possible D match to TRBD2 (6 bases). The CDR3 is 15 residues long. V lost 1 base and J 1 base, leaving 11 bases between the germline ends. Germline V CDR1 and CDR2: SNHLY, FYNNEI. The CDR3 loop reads CASSEGGTGSYEQYF. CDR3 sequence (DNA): TGTGCCAGCAGTGAAGGCGGGACTGGATCCTACGAGCAGTACTTC.

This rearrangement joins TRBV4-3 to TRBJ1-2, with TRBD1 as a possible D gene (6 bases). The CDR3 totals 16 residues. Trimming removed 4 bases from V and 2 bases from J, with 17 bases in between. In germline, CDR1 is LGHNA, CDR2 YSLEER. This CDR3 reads CASSLGAGEGNYGYTF. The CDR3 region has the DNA TGCGCCAGCAGCCTAGGGGCAGGGGAAGGGAACTATGGCTACACCTTC.

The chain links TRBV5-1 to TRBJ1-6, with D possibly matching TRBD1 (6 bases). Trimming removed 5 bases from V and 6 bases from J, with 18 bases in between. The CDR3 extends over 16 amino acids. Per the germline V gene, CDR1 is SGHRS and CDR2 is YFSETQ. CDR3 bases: TGCGCCAGCAGGGGGTCCCACGGGACATTTAATTCACCCCTCCACTTT. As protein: CASRGSHGTFNSPLHF.

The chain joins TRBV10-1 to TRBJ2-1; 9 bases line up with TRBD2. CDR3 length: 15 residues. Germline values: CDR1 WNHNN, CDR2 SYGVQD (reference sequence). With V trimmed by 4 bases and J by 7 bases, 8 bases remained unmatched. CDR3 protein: CASSGGAGGENEQFF. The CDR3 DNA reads TGCGCCAGCAGTGGAGGCGCGGGAGGGGAGAATGAGCAGTTCTTC.

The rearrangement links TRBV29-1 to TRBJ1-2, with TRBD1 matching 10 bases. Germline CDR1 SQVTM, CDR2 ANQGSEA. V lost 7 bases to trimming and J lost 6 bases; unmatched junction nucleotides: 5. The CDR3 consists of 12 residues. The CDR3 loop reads CSALDRGHGYTF. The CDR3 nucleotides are TGCAGCGCCCTAGACAGGGGGCATGGCTACACCTTC. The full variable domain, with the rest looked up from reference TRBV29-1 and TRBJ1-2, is SAVISQKPSRDICQRGTSLTIQCQVDSQVTMMFWYRQQPGQSLTLIATANQGSEATYESGFVIDKFPISRPNLTFSTLTVSNMSPEDSSIYLCSALDRGHGYTFGSGTRLTVV.

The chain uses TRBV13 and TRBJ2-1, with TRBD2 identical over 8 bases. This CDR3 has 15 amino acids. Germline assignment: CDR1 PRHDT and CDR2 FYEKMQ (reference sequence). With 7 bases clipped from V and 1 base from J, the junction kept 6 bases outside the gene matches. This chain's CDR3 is CASNSGGLSYNEQFF. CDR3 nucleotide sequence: TGTGCCAGCAACTCGGGGGGGCTTTCCTACAATGAGCAGTTCTTC.

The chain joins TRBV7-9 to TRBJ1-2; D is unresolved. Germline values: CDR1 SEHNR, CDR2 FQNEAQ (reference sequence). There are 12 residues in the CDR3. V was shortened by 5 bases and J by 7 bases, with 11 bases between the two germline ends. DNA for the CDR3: TGTGCCAGCAGCCCTAAGATCGGTGGCTACACCTTC. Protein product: CASSPKIGGYTF.

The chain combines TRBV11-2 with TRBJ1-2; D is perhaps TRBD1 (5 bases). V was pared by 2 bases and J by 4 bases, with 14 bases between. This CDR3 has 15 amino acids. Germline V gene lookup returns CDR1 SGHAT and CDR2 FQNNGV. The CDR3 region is CASSLTGTILYGYTF. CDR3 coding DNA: TGTGCCAGCAGCTTAACCGGGACTATCCTCTATGGCTACACCTTC.

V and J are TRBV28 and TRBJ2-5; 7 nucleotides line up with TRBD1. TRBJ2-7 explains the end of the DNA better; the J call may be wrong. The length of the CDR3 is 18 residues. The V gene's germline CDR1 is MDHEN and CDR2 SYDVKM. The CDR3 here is CASSFPLTGVEDPYEQYF. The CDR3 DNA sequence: TGTGCCAGCAGTTTCCCACTCACAGGGGTAGAGGACCCATACGAGCAGTACTTC.

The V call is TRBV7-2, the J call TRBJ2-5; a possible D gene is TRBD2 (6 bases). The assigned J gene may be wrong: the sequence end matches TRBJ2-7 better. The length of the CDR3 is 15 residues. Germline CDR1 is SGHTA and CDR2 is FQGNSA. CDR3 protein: CASSLSGLPAYEQYF. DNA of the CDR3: TGTGCCAGCAGCTTGAGCGGGCTACCAGCCTACGAGCAGTACTTC.

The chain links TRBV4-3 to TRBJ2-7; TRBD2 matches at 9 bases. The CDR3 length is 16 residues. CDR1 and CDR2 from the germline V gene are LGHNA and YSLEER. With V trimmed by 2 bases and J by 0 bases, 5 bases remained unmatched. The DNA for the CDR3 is TGCGCCAGCAGCCAACTTACTAGCGGGTTCTCCTACGAGCAGTACTTC. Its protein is CASSQLTSGFSYEQYF.

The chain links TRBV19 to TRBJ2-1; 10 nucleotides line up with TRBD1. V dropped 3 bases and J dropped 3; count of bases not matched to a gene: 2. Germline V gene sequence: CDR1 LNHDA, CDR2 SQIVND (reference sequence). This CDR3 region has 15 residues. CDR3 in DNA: TGTGCCAGTAGTATTAGGACAGGGGGCTACAATGAGCAGTTCTTC. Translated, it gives CASSIRTGGYNEQFF. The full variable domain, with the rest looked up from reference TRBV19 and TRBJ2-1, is DGGITQSPKYLFRKEGQNVTLSCEQNLNHDAMYWYRQDPGQGLRLIYYSQIVNDFQKGDIAEGYSVSREKKESFPLTVTSAQKNPTAFYLCASSIRTGGYNEQFFGPGTRLTVL.

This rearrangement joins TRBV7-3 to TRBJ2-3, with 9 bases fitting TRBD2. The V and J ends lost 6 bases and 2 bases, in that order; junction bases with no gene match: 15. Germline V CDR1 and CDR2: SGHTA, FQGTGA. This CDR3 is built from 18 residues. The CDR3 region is CASSYQGGSGGPTDTQYF. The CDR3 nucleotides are TGTGCCAGCAGTTACCAGGGAGGTAGCGGGGGCCCCACAGATACGCAGTATTTT.

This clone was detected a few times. The CDR3 DNA follows: TGTGCCAGCAGCGTAGGACAGGGGGGTCCAGATACGCAGTATTTT. It translates to CASSVGQGGPDTQYF. This rearrangement joins TRBV9 to TRBJ2-3; 9 bases fit TRBD1. CDR3 size: 15 residues. Germline values: CDR1 SGDLS, CDR2 YYNGEE. The J segment lost 4 bases and the V segment lost 0 bases, leaving 3 bases of the junction unmatched.

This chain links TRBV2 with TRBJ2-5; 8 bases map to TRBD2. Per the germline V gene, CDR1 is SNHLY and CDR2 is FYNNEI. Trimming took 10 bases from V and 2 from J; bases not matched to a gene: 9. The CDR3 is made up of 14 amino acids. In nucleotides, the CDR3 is TGTGCCACCATGATGCAGCGGGGGCAAGAGACCCAGTACTTC. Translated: CATMMQRGQETQYF.

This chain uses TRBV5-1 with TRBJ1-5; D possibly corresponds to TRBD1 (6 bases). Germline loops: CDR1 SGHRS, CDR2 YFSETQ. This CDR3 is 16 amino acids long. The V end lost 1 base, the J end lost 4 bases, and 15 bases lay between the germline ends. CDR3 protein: CASSLNSGGTNQPQHF. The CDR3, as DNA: TGCGCCAGCAGCTTGAACTCGGGAGGGACAAATCAGCCCCAGCATTTT. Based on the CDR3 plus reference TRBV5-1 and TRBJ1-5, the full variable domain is KAGVTQTPRYLIKTRGQQVTLSCSPISGHRSVSWYQQTPGQGLQFLFEYFSETQRNKGNFPGRFSGRQFSNSRSEMNVSTLELGDSALYLCASSLNSGGTNQPQHFGDGTRLSIL.

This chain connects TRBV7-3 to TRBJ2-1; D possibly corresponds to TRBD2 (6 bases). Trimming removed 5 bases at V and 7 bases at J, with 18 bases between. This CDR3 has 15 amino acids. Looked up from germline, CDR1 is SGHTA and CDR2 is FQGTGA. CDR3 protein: CASSPLGGIANEQFF. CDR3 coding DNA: TGTGCCAGCAGCCCCTTAGGCGGGATCGCGAATGAGCAGTTCTTC. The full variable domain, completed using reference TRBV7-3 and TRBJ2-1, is GAGVSQTPSNKVTEKGKYVELRCDPISGHTALYWYRQSLGQGPEFLIYFQGTGAADDSGLPNDRFFAVRPEGSVSTLKIQRTERGDSAVYLCASSPLGGIANEQFFGPGTRLTVL.

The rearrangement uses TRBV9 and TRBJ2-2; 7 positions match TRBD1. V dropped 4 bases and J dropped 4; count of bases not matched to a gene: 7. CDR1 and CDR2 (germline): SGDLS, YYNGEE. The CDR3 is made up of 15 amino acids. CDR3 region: CASSSLTGATGELFF. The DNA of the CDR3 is TGTGCCAGCAGCTCCCTTACAGGGGCCACCGGGGAGCTGTTTTTT.

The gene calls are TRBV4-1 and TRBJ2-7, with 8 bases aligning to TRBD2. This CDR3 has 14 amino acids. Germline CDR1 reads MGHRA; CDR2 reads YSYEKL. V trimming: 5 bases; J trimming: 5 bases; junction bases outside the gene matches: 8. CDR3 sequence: CASSKRAGGDEQYF. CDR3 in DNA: TGCGCCAGCAGCAAACGGGCGGGGGGCGACGAGCAGTACTTC.

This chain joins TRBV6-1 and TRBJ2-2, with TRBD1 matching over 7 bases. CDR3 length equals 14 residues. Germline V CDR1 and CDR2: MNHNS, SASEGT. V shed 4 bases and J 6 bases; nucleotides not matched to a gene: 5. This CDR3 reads CASSGGQRAGELFF. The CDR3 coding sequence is TGTGCCAGCAGTGGGGGACAGAGGGCCGGGGAGCTGTTTTTT.

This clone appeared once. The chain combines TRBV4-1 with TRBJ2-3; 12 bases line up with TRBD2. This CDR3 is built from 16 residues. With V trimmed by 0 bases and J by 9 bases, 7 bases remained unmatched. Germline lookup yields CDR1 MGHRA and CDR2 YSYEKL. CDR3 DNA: TGCGCCAGCAGCCAAGATTGGGCTAGCGGGAGGGTCACGCAGTATTTT. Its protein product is CASSQDWASGRVTQYF.

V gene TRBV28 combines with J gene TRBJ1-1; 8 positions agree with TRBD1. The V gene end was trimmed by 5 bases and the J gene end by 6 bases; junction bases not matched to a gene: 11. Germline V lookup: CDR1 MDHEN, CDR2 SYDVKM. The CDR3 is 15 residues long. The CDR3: CASSVGRGRRAEAFF. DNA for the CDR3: TGTGCCAGCAGTGTCGGCAGGGGGCGCCGGGCTGAAGCTTTCTTT.

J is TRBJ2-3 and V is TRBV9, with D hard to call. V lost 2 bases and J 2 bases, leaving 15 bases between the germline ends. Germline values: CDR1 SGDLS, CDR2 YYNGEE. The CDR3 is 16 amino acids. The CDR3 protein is CASSVFSDSPTDTQYF. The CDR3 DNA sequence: TGTGCCAGCAGCGTTTTTTCCGACTCCCCCACAGATACGCAGTATTTT.

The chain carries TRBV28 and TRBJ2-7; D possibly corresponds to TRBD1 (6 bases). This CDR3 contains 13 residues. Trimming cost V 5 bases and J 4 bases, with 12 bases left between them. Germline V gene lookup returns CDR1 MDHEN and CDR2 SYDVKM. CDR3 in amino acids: CASSPGQTYEQYF. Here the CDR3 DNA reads TGTGCCAGCAGTCCTGGACAGACATACGAGCAGTACTTC.